The rows below give T cell receptor beta chains drawn from one sample of a study of PD-L1 blockade in urothelial cancer. Data came from immunoSEQ multiplex PCR; TCRdb stores just in-frame clones and leaves some out. The sample has some 45,000 clones; around nine tenths are singletons. The sequencing used PBMCs, collected around atezolizumab (anti-PD-L1) treatment. These receptors all come from a donor aged 40 or over with urothelial cancer. CDR3s include the opening cysteine and the closing phenylalanine or tryptophan. D genes are given only for firm matches. Rows give clone size only sometimes, using once, few, many, or a class for an expanded clone.

d_gene: -
j_gene: TRBJ2-3
abundance: -
v_gene: TRBV15
CDR3nt: TGTGCCACCAGCAGAGATTGGACCACAGGGTCTAGCACAGATACGCAGTATTTT
CDR3aa: CATSRDWTTGSSTDTQYF

d_gene: TRBD2
j_gene: TRBJ2-7
abundance: -
v_gene: TRBV28
CDR3nt: TGTGCCAGCAGTTCCAGCGGGGACTCCTACGAGCAGTACTTC
CDR3aa: CASSSSGDSYEQYF

d_gene: TRBD1
j_gene: TRBJ2-2
abundance: -
v_gene: TRBV6-5
CDR3nt: TGTGCCAGCAGTTCTCCCCCGGACAGGCACACCAGGGAGCTGTTTTTT
CDR3aa: CASSSPPDRHTRELFF

d_gene: -
j_gene: TRBJ2-1
abundance: -
v_gene: TRBV11-2
CDR3nt: TGTGCCAGCAGCCGCCACAGTAGGATCGATGAGCAGTTCTTC
CDR3aa: CASSRHSRIDEQFF

d_gene: TRBD1
j_gene: TRBJ1-5
abundance: -
v_gene: TRBV4-1
CDR3nt: TGCGCCAGCAGCCAAAGGGGGCTGTATTATCAGCCCCAGCATTTT
CDR3aa: CASSQRGLYYQPQHF

d_gene: TRBD2
j_gene: TRBJ2-5
abundance: -
v_gene: TRBV6-1
CDR3nt: TGTGCCAGCACAGCGGGGCCCCGGGAGACCCAGTACTTC
CDR3aa: CASTAGPRETQYF

d_gene: TRBD2
j_gene: TRBJ2-3
abundance: -
v_gene: TRBV10-2
CDR3nt: TGCGCCAGCGCGGCGGCGGGAGGGGGGGATACGCAGTATTTT
CDR3aa: CASAAAGGGDTQYF

d_gene: TRBD1
j_gene: TRBJ2-7
abundance: -
v_gene: TRBV5-3
CDR3nt: TGTGCCAGAAGCACCCCCCGACAGGGGTCATGTGAGCAGTACTTC
CDR3aa: CARSTPRQGSCEQYF

d_gene: -
j_gene: TRBJ1-5
abundance: -
v_gene: TRBV5-4
CDR3nt: TGTGCCAGCAGCTTTGGCGGGGCCAATCAGCCCCAGCATTTT
CDR3aa: CASSFGGANQPQHF

d_gene: -
j_gene: TRBJ2-1
abundance: -
v_gene: TRBV27
CDR3nt: TGTGCCAGCAGTTCCCCCGGGGTTGAGCAGTTCTTC
CDR3aa: CASSSPGVEQFF

d_gene: -
j_gene: TRBJ1-2
abundance: -
v_gene: TRBV15
CDR3nt: TGTGCCACCAGCAGAGTGGGGGGTGGCGGCTATGGCTACACCTTC
CDR3aa: CATSRVGGGGYGYTF

d_gene: -
j_gene: TRBJ2-1
abundance: -
v_gene: TRBV11-3
CDR3nt: TGTGCCAGCAGCCTGACTAGTATTAACAATGAGCAGTTCTTC
CDR3aa: CASSLTSINNEQFF

d_gene: -
j_gene: TRBJ1-3
abundance: -
v_gene: TRBV13
CDR3nt: TGTGCCAGCAGCTTTGGCAGGGGCTCTGGAAACACCATATATTTT
CDR3aa: CASSFGRGSGNTIYF

d_gene: -
j_gene: TRBJ1-5
abundance: -
v_gene: TRBV18
CDR3nt: TGTGCCAGCTCGGGGGAGCGGGGGGCAGGTAATCAGCCCCAGCATTTT
CDR3aa: CASSGERGAGNQPQHF

d_gene: TRBD2
j_gene: TRBJ2-1
abundance: once
v_gene: TRBV7-3
CDR3nt: TGTGCCAGCAGCCTCCAGCGGGAGCGCTCGAATGAGCAGTTCTTC
CDR3aa: CASSLQRERSNEQFF

d_gene: -
j_gene: TRBJ1-3
abundance: -
v_gene: TRBV7-9
CDR3nt: TGTGCCAGCAGATCGTCGTCAGGGGCCGGCTCTGGAAACACCATATATTTT
CDR3aa: CASRSSSGAGSGNTIYF

d_gene: -
j_gene: TRBJ1-5
abundance: few
v_gene: TRBV7-2
CDR3nt: TGTGCCAGCAGCTTAGGGGCGGGTATGGGCAATCAGCCCCAGCATTTT
CDR3aa: CASSLGAGMGNQPQHF

d_gene: -
j_gene: TRBJ1-1
abundance: once
v_gene: TRBV18
CDR3nt: TGTGCCAGCTCACCCTGGGAGGAAGGCCTGGGAGCTTTCTTT
CDR3aa: CASSPWEEGLGAFF

d_gene: TRBD1
j_gene: TRBJ2-7
abundance: -
v_gene: TRBV29-1
CDR3nt: TGCAGCGTTGAAGTAGGACAGGGTTACGAGCAGTACTTC
CDR3aa: CSVEVGQGYEQYF

d_gene: TRBD2
j_gene: TRBJ2-5
abundance: -
v_gene: TRBV11-2
CDR3nt: TGTGCCAGCAGCCCCCGGGGGGCTAGCGGGAGTCGGACCCAGTACTTC
CDR3aa: CASSPRGASGSRTQYF

d_gene: -
j_gene: TRBJ2-7
abundance: -
v_gene: TRBV6-1
CDR3nt: TGTGCCAGCAGTCCGCAGCAGGGGTACGAGCAGTACTTC
CDR3aa: CASSPQQGYEQYF

d_gene: -
j_gene: TRBJ2-5
abundance: -
v_gene: TRBV7-2
CDR3nt: TGTGCCAGCAGCAATGGAGGGCTGGGAGAGACCCAGTACTTC
CDR3aa: CASSNGGLGETQYF

d_gene: TRBD2
j_gene: TRBJ2-1
abundance: -
v_gene: TRBV19
CDR3nt: TGTGCCAGTAGGGGACTAGCGGTACACAATGAGCAGTTCTTC
CDR3aa: CASRGLAVHNEQFF

d_gene: TRBD1
j_gene: TRBJ2-1
abundance: -
v_gene: TRBV7-9
CDR3nt: TGTGCCAGCAGCTTAGTGAGGGGGACAGGGGGTACAAATGAGCAGTTCTTC
CDR3aa: CASSLVRGTGGTNEQFF

d_gene: -
j_gene: TRBJ2-2
abundance: -
v_gene: TRBV4-3
CDR3nt: TGCGCCAGCAGCCAAGAAACGGGAGACAACACCGGGGAGCTGTTTTTT
CDR3aa: CASSQETGDNTGELFF